The 25 T cell receptor beta chains in this list originate from one sample, sequenced in a study of response to subunit inactivated influenza vaccine (dated 2018 in TCRdb). The library was made by RT-PCR. The listed sequencing device is Illumina HiSeq 2500. TCRdb redid the processing of the public reads, applying fastp at Q25 and MiXCR, and retained in-frame beta chains. Rows are combined by CDR3 protein, so each entry shows the most common genes and DNA. The sample contains over 800,000 distinct CDR3 sequences, around 20% of them found a single time. Of the sample, more than 8.5% falls within the top ten clones. The sequences come from PBMCs from blood, collected 5 to 6 days after vaccination. These receptors all stem from a man between 45 and 60 years old who received an inactivated influenza vaccine. Donor details come from another sample of the same person, matched by shared clones.

This clonotype was detected a few times. CDR3 in amino acids: CATSLTSGANEQFF. The CDR3 DNA follows: TGTGCCACCAGTTTGACTAGCGGGGCAAATGAGCAGTTCTTC. V usage is TRBV24-1 and J usage is TRBJ2-1; 11 nucleotides line up with TRBD2. V gave up 6 bases and J gave up 7 bases; unmatched junction bases: 4. CDR1 KGHDR and CDR2 SFDVKD come from the germline V gene. CDR3 length equals 14 residues.

This clonotype was detected a few times. In DNA, the CDR3 is TGCAGTGCTAAATACGTAGCGGGCGATGGCTACACCTTC. It codes for CSAKYVAGDGYTF. The J gene is TRBJ1-2, the V gene TRBV20-1; no firm D call. CDR3 length: 13 amino acids. Trimming took off 4 bases at V and 6 bases at J, with 15 bases between the two ends. Germline values: CDR1 DFQATT, CDR2 SNEGSKA (reference sequence).

In the case of this clonotype: In this CDR3 the conserved last residue, phenylalanine or tryptophan, is missing, so a read error is likely. V and J are TRBV6-5 and TRBJ2-7, with TRBD1 as a possible D gene (5 bases). Germline assignment: CDR1 MNHEY and CDR2 SVGAGI. This CDR3 spans 14 amino acids. Deletions cut 1 base from V and 2 bases from J, with 9 bases between. CDR3: CASSYYQGPYEQYL. DNA for the CDR3: TGTGCCAGCAGTTACTACCAGGGTCCCTACGAGCAGTACCTC.

The rearrangement links TRBV6-1 to TRBJ2-5; the D call may be TRBD1 or TRBD2 (5 bases each). Germline loops: CDR1 MNHNS, CDR2 SASEGT. V was pared by 4 bases and J by 5 bases, with 11 bases between. This CDR3 is 13 amino acids long. CDR3 DNA: TGTGCCAGCAGTGCGCCAGGGAGCGAGACCCAGTACTTC. Translated, it gives CASSAPGSETQYF.

The genes are TRBV7-9 and TRBJ2-3, with D possibly TRBD1 on 6 matching bases. Germline assignment: CDR1 SEHNR and CDR2 FQNEAQ (reference sequence). CDR3 length equals 12 residues. V lost 11 bases, J lost 3 bases, and 12 bases lay in between. The CDR3 DNA reads as TGTGCCGCCAACAGGGAAACAGATACGCAGTATTTT. Translated, it gives CAANRETDTQYF.

This clonotype has just a few counts. V is TRBV30 and J is TRBJ2-1; weak D call: TRBD2 (5 bases). V was clipped by 2 bases and J by 9 bases, with 11 bases between them. Per the germline V gene, CDR1 is GTSNPN and CDR2 is SVGIG (reference sequence). The CDR3 totals 12 residues. Here the CDR3 reads CAWSKLVTEQFF. CDR3 DNA: TGTGCCTGGAGTAAACTAGTAACTGAGCAGTTCTTC. Based on the CDR3 plus reference TRBV30 and TRBJ2-1, the full variable domain is SQTIHQWPATLVQPVGSPLSLECTVEGTSNPNLYWYRQAAGRGLQLLFYSVGIGQISSEVPQNLSASRPQDRQFILSSKKLLLSDSGFYLCAWSKLVTEQFFGPGTRLTVL.

This rearrangement joins TRBV6-2 or TRBV6-3 to TRBJ1-1; 8 bases align to TRBD1. Germline CDR1 reads MNHEY; CDR2 reads SVGEGT. The CDR3 contains 15 residues. Losses at the gene ends were 5 bases for V and 4 bases for J; bases not matched to a gene: 9. The CDR3 region is CASSATGASVTEAFF. DNA of the CDR3: TGTGCCAGCAGTGCGACAGGGGCGAGCGTCACTGAAGCTTTCTTT.

This chain connects TRBV5-5 to TRBJ2-6; 7 nucleotides line up with TRBD1. Trimming removed 0 bases from V and 0 bases from J; junction bases left unmatched: 6. The CDR3 runs to 18 residues. Germline V gene data show CDR1 as SGHKS and CDR2 as YYEKEE (reference sequence). The CDR3 reads CASSLAVAGGSGANVLTF. The CDR3 nucleotides read TGTGCCAGCAGCTTGGCCGTCGCAGGGGGCTCTGGGGCCAACGTCCTGACTTTC.

The chain combines TRBV4-3 with TRBJ2-2; 8 nucleotides match TRBD2. J was trimmed by 5 bases and V by 3 bases; bases with no gene match: 14. The V gene's germline CDR1 is LGHNA and CDR2 YSLEER. The CDR3 spans 18 residues. The CDR3 loop reads CASSHFAGSGRWTGELFF. In nucleotides, the CDR3 is TGCGCCAGCAGCCATTTCGCGGGGAGCGGGAGATGGACCGGGGAGCTGTTTTTT.

The chain carries TRBV5-1 and TRBJ1-2, with TRBD1 identical over 7 bases. The length of the CDR3 is 14 residues. CDR1 is SGHRS and CDR2 is YFSETQ in the germline V gene. The V segment lost 4 bases and the J segment 7 bases; nucleotides outside the gene matches: 10. The DNA of the CDR3 is TGCGCCAGCAGCACTGGACAGGTAGTTTTTGGCTACACCTTC. Translated, it gives CASSTGQVVFGYTF.

The chain uses TRBV12-3 or TRBV12-4 and TRBJ2-1; no firm D call. The V end lost 5 bases, the J end lost 4 bases, and 21 bases lay between the germline ends. The CDR3 totals 17 residues. The CDR3 nucleotides are TGTGCCAGCAGTCTGGGGATTACTCCCACCCTTTACAATGAGCAGTTCTTC. Translation gives CASSLGITPTLYNEQFF.

The CDR3 sequence: CASSIDRPTAYNSPLHF. The CDR3 region has the DNA TGTGCCAGCAGTATCGACAGGCCGACGGCCTATAATTCACCCCTCCACTTT. V gene TRBV27 combines with J gene TRBJ1-6, with a tentative D call TRBD1 (6 bases). The CDR3 contains 17 residues. With 5 bases removed from V and 2 bases from J, the gap between germline ends came to 16 bases. Per germline, CDR1 MNHEY and CDR2 SMNVEV (reference sequence).

Only one count was recorded for this clonotype. The rearrangement joins TRBV9 to TRBJ2-4; 7 bases line up with TRBD1. The CDR3 consists of 14 residues. In germline, CDR1 is SGDLS, CDR2 YYNGEE. With V trimmed by 2 bases and J by 6 bases, 5 bases remained unmatched. The CDR3 sequence: CASSVEDRRNIQYF. For the CDR3, the DNA is TGTGCCAGCAGCGTCGAGGACAGGAGAAACATTCAGTACTTC. The full variable domain, rest sourced from reference TRBV9 and TRBJ2-4, is DSGVTQTPKHLITATGQRVTLRCSPRSGDLSVYWYQQSLDQGLQFLIQYYNGEERAKGNILERFSAQQFPDLHSELNLSSLELGDSALYFCASSVEDRRNIQYFGAGTRLSVL.

The gene calls are TRBV27 and TRBJ2-1; the D call may be TRBD1 or TRBD2 (6 bases each). V shed 6 bases and J shed 9 bases, with 12 bases lying between them. CDR3 length: 12 residues. Germline V gene lookup returns CDR1 MNHEY and CDR2 SMNVEV (reference sequence). The CDR3 coding sequence is TGTGCCAGCAGGAGGGGGGCGTCTGAGCAGTTCTTC. It yields the protein CASRRGASEQFF.

This clonotype was recorded many times. V gene TRBV5-1 combines with J gene TRBJ2-7; 10 bases are shared with TRBD1. CDR1 and CDR2 from the germline V gene are SGHRS and YFSETQ. Trimming cost V 6 bases and J 2 bases; bases outside gene matches: 5. CDR3 length equals 14 residues. CDR3 residues: CASNPGQGAYEQYF. DNA for the CDR3: TGCGCCAGCAACCCCGGACAGGGGGCCTACGAGCAGTACTTC.

This clonotype was counted a single time. V gene TRBV10-3 combines with J gene TRBJ2-1; D gene uncertain. The CDR3 is 15 residues long. V gave up 5 bases and J gave up 0 bases, with 11 bases separating them. From germline, CDR1 is ENHRY and CDR2 SYGVKD. The CDR3 DNA reads as TGTGCCATCAGTCCCGTTTCGAGCTCCTACAATGAGCAGTTCTTC. As protein: CAISPVSSSYNEQFF.

This clonotype was detected a few times. The genes are TRBV28 and TRBJ2-5; 9 bases line up with TRBD1. After removal of 8 bases from V and 3 bases from J, the junction contained 10 bases not matched to a gene. The CDR3 totals 15 residues. CDR1 is MDHEN and CDR2 is SYDVKM in the germline V gene. The CDR3 sequence: CASFLKGTGKETQYF. For the CDR3, the DNA is TGTGCCAGCTTCCTCAAAGGGACAGGGAAAGAGACCCAGTACTTC.

The chain has TRBV27 and TRBJ2-7; no clear D gene. The length of the CDR3 is 14 residues. The germline V and J ends were trimmed by 4 bases and 6 bases, with 16 bases remaining between them. Per germline, CDR1 MNHEY and CDR2 SMNVEV (reference sequence). The CDR3, as DNA: TGTGCCAGCAGTTCCATCACGACCTCCACCGAGCAGTACTTC. This codes for CASSSITTSTEQYF.

The V call is TRBV6-2 or TRBV6-3, the J call TRBJ2-7; TRBD1 matches at 9 bases. Germline CDR1 MNHEY, CDR2 SVGEGT. Losses at the gene ends were 3 bases for V and 5 bases for J; bases not matched to a gene: 8. The CDR3 runs to 15 residues. In DNA, the CDR3 is TGTGCCAGCAGTTATTTGGGACAGGGCGTCAACGAGCAGTACTTC. As protein: CASSYLGQGVNEQYF.

The chain carries TRBV7-9 and TRBJ2-1, with no clear D. This CDR3 contains 15 residues. Germline-derived CDR1 and CDR2 are SEHNR and FQNEAQ (reference sequence). V was pared by 4 bases and J by 0 bases, with 10 bases between. In DNA form, the CDR3 reads TGTGCCAGCAGCTCCCGTCCGAGCTCCTACAATGAGCAGTTCTTC. Protein: CASSSRPSSYNEQFF.

The chain combines TRBV6-2 or TRBV6-3 with TRBJ2-6; TRBD2 aligns across 11 bases. The junction had 4 bases not matched to a gene; V was cut back by 4 bases and J by 2 bases. This CDR3 region has 17 residues. Germline CDR1 and CDR2: MNHEY and SVGEGT. CDR3: CASSSLSGRAGANVLTF. CDR3 DNA sequence: TGTGCCAGCAGTTCACTTAGCGGGAGGGCTGGGGCCAACGTCCTGACTTTC.

The CDR3 region is CASRIDGLNEKLFF. CDR3 in DNA: TGTGCCAGCAGGATAGACGGCCTTAATGAAAAACTGTTTTTT. This chain joins TRBV6-1 and TRBJ1-4, with D uncertain. The CDR3 has 14 residues. The ends were cut back, 6 bases at V and 4 bases at J, with 12 bases in the middle. The germline gives CDR1 MNHNS, CDR2 SASEGT.

This clonotype has just a few counts. The chain combines TRBV20-1 with TRBJ1-1; the D gene is possibly TRBD1 (6 bases). The CDR3 length is 14 residues. Looked up from germline, CDR1 is DFQATT and CDR2 is SNEGSKA (reference sequence). Trimming pared 5 bases from V and 1 base from J, leaving 14 bases between. CDR3 sequence: CSAAEGGPNTEAFF. DNA for the CDR3: TGCAGTGCTGCGGAGGGGGGACCGAACACTGAAGCTTTCTTT.

The chain uses TRBV6-2 or TRBV6-3 and TRBJ2-4; D remains unclear. This CDR3 is 13 amino acids long. The germline gives CDR1 MNHEY, CDR2 SVGEGT. Trimming removed 8 bases from V and 15 bases from J, with 23 bases in between. DNA for the CDR3: TGTGCCAGCTCGCGGTTCTTTAGTGCCCCCGGGTACTTC. Its translation is CASSRFFSAPGYF.

The chain is built from TRBV7-2 and TRBJ2-7; perhaps TRBD2 as D (5 bases). V dropped 5 bases and J dropped 6 bases, with 11 bases sitting between them. This CDR3 has 12 amino acids. Germline loops: CDR1 SGHTA, CDR2 FQGNSA. In DNA form, the CDR3 reads TGTGCCAGCAGCCCATTCGGGATCGAGCAGTACTTC. As protein: CASSPFGIEQYF.